The clone carrying this T cell receptor (beta chain) showed up many times. The sample comes from a study of Graves' ophthalmopathy and Graves' hyperthyroidism. TCR beta CDR3 regions were amplified from RNA transcripts. Second-round multiplex PCR followed a first-round RT-PCR using HTBI primers. MiXCR was run by TCRdb on the multiplex PCR reads, yielding one entry per CDR3 protein. The sample holds under 350,000 distinct CDR3 sequences; 15% to 20% are singletons and the top ten take about 12%. The specimen was peripheral blood. This TCR was recovered from an adult man with Graves' ophthalmopathy.

CDR3 bases: TGTGCCAGCAGGCCCAGGGAGGTTCCCGGGGGGACCCACACAGATACGCAGTATTTT. It translates to CASRPREVPGGTHTDTQYF. The chain uses TRBV6-5 and TRBJ2-3, with TRBD2 matching 7 bases. Trimming took 6 bases from V and 2 from J; bases not matched to a gene: 20. The CDR3 is 19 residues long. Germline-derived CDR1 and CDR2 are MNHEY and SVGAGI.